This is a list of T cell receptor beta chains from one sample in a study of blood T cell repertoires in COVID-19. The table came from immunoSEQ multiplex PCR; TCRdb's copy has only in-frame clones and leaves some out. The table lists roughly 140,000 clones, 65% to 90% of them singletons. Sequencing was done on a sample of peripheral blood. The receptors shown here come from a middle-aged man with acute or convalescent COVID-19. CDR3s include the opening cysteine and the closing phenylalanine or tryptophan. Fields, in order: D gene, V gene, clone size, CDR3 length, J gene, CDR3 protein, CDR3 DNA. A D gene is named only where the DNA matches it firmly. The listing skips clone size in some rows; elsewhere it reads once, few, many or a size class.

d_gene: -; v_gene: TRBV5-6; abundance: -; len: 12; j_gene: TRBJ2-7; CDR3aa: CATSERAGEQYF; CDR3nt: TGTGCCACGTCTGAAAGGGCGGGGGAGCAGTACTTC
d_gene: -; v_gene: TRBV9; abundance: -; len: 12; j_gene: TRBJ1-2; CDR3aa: CASSATGYGYTF; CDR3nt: TGTGCCAGCAGCGCAACAGGGTATGGCTACACCTTC
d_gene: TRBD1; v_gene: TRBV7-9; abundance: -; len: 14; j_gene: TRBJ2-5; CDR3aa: CASTPGGSQETQYF; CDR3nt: TGTGCCAGCACCCCAGGGGGCAGCCAAGAGACCCAGTACTTC
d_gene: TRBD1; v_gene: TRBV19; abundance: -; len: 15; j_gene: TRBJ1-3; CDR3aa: CASSQTGGSGNTIYF; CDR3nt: TGTGCCAGTAGTCAGACAGGGGGCTCTGGAAACACCATATATTTT
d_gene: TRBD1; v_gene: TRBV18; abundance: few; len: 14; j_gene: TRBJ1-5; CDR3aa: CASSPGQGAKPQHF; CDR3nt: TGTGCCAGCTCACCGGGACAGGGGGCTAAGCCCCAGCATTTT
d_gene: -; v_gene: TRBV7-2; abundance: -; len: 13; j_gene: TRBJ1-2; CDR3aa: CASSLGGAYGYTF; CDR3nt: TGTGCCAGCAGCTTGGGAGGGGCGTATGGCTACACCTTC
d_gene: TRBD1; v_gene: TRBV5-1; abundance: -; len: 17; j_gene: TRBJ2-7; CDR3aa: CASSTGQGTPLPYEQYF; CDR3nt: TGCGCCAGCAGCACGGGACAGGGAACACCCCTCCCGTACGAGCAGTACTTC
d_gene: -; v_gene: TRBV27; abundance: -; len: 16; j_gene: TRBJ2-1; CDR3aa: CASSLFPRFGYNEQFF; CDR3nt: TGTGCCAGCAGTTTATTCCCCCGGTTCGGGTACAATGAGCAGTTCTTC
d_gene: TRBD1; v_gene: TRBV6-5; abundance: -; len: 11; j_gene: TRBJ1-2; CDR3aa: CAGTGSYGYTF; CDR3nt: TGTGCCGGGACAGGGTCCTATGGCTACACCTTC
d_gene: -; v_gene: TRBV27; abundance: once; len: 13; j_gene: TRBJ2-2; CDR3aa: CASCGGATGELFF; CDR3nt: TGTGCCAGTTGCGGAGGAGCCACCGGGGAGCTGTTTTTT
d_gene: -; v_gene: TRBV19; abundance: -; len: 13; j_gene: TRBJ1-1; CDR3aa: CASSIIGGTEAFF; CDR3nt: TGTGCCAGTAGTATAATCGGGGGGACTGAAGCTTTCTTT
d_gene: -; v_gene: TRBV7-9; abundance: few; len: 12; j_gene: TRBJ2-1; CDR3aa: CASSLALEDQFF; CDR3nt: TGTGCCAGCAGCTTAGCGCTGGAGGATCAGTTCTTC
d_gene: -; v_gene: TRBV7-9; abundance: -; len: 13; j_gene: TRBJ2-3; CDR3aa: CASSGQSTDTQYF; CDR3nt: TGTGCCAGCAGCGGACAGAGCACAGATACGCAGTATTTT
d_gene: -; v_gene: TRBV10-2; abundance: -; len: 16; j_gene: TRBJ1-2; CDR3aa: CASSGSQSSYPNGYTF; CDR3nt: TGCGCCAGCAGTGGGTCGCAGTCAAGTTATCCCAATGGCTACACCTTC
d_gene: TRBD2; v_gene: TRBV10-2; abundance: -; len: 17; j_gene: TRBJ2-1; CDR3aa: CASRGLLAGGPPNEQFF; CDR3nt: TGCGCCAGCAGGGGGTTACTAGCGGGAGGGCCTCCCAATGAGCAGTTCTTC
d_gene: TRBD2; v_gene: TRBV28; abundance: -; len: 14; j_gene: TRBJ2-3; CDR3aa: CASSPAGVRDTQYF; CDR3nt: TGTGCCAGCAGCCCAGCGGGAGTGAGGGATACGCAGTATTTT
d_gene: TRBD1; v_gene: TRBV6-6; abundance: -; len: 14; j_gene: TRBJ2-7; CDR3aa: CASNRPGQRDEQYF; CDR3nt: TGTGCCAGCAATCGACCGGGACAGAGAGACGAGCAGTACTTC
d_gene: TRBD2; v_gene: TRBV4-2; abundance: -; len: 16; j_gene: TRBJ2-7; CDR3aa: CASSQPGLAGAHEQYF; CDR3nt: TGTGCCAGCAGCCAACCCGGACTAGCGGGGGCCCACGAGCAGTACTTC
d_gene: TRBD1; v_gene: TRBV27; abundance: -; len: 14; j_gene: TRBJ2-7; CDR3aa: CASSQDREIYEQYF; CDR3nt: TGTGCCAGCAGCCAGGACAGGGAGATCTACGAGCAGTACTTC
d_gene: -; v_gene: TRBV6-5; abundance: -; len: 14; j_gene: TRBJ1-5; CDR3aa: CASSTGYSNQPQHF; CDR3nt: TGTGCCAGCAGTACAGGGTATAGCAATCAGCCCCAGCATTTT
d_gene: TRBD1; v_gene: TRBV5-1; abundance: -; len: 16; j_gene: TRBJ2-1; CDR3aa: CASSPPGTGGLNEQFF; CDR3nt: TGCGCCAGCAGCCCCCCCGGGACAGGGGGGCTCAATGAGCAGTTCTTC
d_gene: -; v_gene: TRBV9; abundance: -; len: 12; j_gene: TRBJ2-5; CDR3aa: CASSPRGETQYF; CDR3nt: TGTGCCAGCAGCCCGCGGGGAGAGACCCAGTACTTC
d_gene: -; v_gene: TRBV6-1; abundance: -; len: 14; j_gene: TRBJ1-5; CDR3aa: CASSEWGGNQPQHF; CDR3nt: TGTGCCAGCAGTGAGTGGGGAGGGAATCAGCCCCAGCATTTT
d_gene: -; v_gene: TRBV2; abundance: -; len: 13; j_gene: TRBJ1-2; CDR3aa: CASSVIRVDGYTF; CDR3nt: TGTGCCAGCAGTGTTATCAGGGTGGATGGCTACACCTTC
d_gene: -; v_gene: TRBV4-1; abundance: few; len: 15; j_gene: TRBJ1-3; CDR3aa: CASSQAQSSGNTIYF; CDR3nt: TGCGCCAGCAGCCAAGCACAGAGCTCTGGAAACACCATATATTTT
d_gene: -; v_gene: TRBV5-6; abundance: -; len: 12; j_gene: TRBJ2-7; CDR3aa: CASSTGTYEQYF; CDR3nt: TGTGCCAGCAGCACAGGAACCTACGAGCAGTACTTC
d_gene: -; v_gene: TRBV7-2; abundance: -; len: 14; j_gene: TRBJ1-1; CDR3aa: CASSSGLVNTEAFF; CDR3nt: TGTGCCAGCAGCTCGGGACTAGTGAACACTGAAGCTTTCTTT
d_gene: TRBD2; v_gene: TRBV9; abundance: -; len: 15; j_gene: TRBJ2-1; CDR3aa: CASSVSGTSGIAQFF; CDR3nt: TGTGCCAGCAGCGTATCCGGGACTAGCGGGATAGCGCAGTTCTTC
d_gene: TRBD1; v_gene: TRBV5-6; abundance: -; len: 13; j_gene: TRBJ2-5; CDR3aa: CASSQGALGTQYF; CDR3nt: TGTGCCAGCAGCCAGGGGGCGTTAGGGACCCAGTACTTC
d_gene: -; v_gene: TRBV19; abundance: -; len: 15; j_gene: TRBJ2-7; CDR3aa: CASSLSDLALYEQYF; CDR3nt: TGTGCCAGTAGTTTGTCGGACTTAGCGCTTTACGAGCAGTACTTC
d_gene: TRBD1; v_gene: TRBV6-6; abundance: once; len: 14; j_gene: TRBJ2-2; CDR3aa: CASSYGTDTGELFF; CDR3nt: TGTGCCAGCAGTTACGGGACAGACACCGGGGAGCTGTTTTTT
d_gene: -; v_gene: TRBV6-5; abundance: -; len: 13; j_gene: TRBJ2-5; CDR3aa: CASSTTGWETQYF; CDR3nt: TGTGCCAGCAGCACGACAGGCTGGGAGACCCAGTACTTC
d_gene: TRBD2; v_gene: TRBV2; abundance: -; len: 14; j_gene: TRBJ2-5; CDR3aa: CASRPTSGEETQYF; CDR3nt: TGTGCCAGCAGGCCGACTAGCGGGGAAGAGACCCAGTACTTC
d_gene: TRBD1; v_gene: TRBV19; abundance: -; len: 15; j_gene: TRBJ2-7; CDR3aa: CASSPGTGDSYEQYF; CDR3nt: TGTGCCAGTAGCCCCGGGACAGGGGACTCCTACGAGCAGTACTTC
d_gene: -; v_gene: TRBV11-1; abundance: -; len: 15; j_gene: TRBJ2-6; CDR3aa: CASSLVYSGANVLTF; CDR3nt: TGTGCCAGCAGCTTAGTGTACTCTGGGGCCAACGTCCTGACTTTC
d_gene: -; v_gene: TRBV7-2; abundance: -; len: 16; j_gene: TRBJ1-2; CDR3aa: CASSLQGMGSNYGYTF; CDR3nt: TGTGCCAGCAGCTTACAGGGAATGGGCTCCAACTATGGCTACACCTTC
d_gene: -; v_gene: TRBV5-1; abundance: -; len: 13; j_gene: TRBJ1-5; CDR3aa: CASSLAGNQPQHF; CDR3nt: TGCGCCAGCAGCTTGGCAGGGAATCAGCCCCAGCATTTT
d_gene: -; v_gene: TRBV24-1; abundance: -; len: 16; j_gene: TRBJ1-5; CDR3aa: CATSDDGQGPNQPQHF; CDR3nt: TGTGCCACCAGTGACGACGGACAAGGCCCAAATCAGCCCCAGCATTTT
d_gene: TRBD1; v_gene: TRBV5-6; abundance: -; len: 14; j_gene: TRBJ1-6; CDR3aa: CASSLGDRVSPLHF; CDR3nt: TGTGCCAGCAGCTTGGGGGACAGGGTATCACCCCTCCACTTT
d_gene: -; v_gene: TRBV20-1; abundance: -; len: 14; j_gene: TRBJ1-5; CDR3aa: CSASAGFSNQPQHF; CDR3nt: TGCAGTGCTAGTGCGGGATTTAGCAATCAGCCCCAGCATTTT
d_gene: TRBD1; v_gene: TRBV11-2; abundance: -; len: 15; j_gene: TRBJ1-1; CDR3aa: CASSLVGTANTEAFF; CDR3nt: TGTGCCAGCAGCTTAGTCGGGACAGCGAACACTGAAGCTTTCTTT
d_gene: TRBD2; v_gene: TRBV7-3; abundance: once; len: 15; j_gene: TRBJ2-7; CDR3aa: CASSITSGGASEQYF; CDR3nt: TGTGCCAGCAGCATAACTAGCGGGGGGGCCTCCGAGCAGTACTTC
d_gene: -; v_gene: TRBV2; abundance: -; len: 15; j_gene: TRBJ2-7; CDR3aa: CASSEDRDSSYEQYF; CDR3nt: TGTGCCAGCAGTGAAGACAGGGATAGCTCCTACGAGCAGTACTTC
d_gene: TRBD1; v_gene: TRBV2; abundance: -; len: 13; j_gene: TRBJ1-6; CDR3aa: CASLDRGNSPLHF; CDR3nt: TGTGCCAGCCTGGACAGGGGTAATTCACCCCTCCACTTT
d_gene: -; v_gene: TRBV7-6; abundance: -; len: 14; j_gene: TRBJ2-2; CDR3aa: CASSFLGASGELFF; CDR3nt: TGTGCCAGCAGCTTTCTAGGAGCGAGCGGGGAGCTGTTTTTT
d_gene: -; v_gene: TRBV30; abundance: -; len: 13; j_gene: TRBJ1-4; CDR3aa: CAWRGAAWEKLFF; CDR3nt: TGTGCCTGGAGGGGTGCGGCTTGGGAAAAACTGTTTTTT
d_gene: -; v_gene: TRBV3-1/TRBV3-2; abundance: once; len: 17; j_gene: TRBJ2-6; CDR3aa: CASSPSTGTWGANVLTF; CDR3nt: TGTGCCAGCAGCCCCAGTACGGGGACTTGGGGGGCCAACGTCCTGACTTTC